Given below is one T cell receptor (beta chain) in context. What it recognizes is unknown. Noted time point: week 11, during vaccination. Topical imiquimod accompanied each vaccine dose, which consisted of 300 ug of mutant IDH1 20-mer peptide. The germline V gene encodes CDR1 SGHVS and CDR2 FNYEAQ. The V gene lost 4 bases and the J gene lost 0 bases, with 6 bases spanning the gap. The CDR3 length is 13 residues. This sample stems from a study of a mutant IDH1 vaccine in newly diagnosed glioma. Repertoires were generated with immunoSEQ multiplex PCR, while TCRdb's copy carries only in-frame clones and drops some. The sample has 50,000 to 65,000 clones, around 85% seen once; the top ten hold approximately 8.3%.

This material consisted of PBMCs, taken from a glioma patient whose treatment included an IDH1 peptide vaccine. The J gene is TRBJ1-1, the V gene TRBV7-6; D not certain. The source is a woman in her forties or fifties with glioma. As DNA, the CDR3 is TGTGCCAGCAGCTACCGGATGAACACTGAAGCTTTCTTT. Translation gives CASSYRMNTEAFF.